These 7 T cell receptor beta chains share one sample of origin, sequenced in a study of T cell responses to AZD1222 COVID-19 vaccine. Some clones are missing from TCRdb's copy, which holds only in-frame ones; the method was immunoSEQ multiplex PCR. The sample contains roughly 140,000 clones, around 88% of which appear only once. The source material was peripheral blood, sampled on day 0 of MenACWY control vaccination. These receptors came from an adult in good health.

In this sample, this clone turned up once. V gene TRBV19 combines with J gene TRBJ1-2, with 10 positions matching TRBD1. Trimming at V came to 7 bases and at J to 2 bases, leaving 4 bases not matched to a gene. Germline V lookup: CDR1 LNHDA, CDR2 SQIVND (reference sequence). The CDR3 totals 14 residues. The CDR3 region has the DNA TGTGCCAGTAATGACAGGGGGCCAAACTATGGCTACACCTTC. It encodes CASNDRGPNYGYTF.

This chain's CDR3 is CASSRGLSTGNTIYF. The CDR3 DNA follows: TGTGCCAGCAGCAGGGGCCTCTCGACGGGAAACACCATATATTTT. This chain links TRBV5-8 with TRBJ1-3; D perhaps matches TRBD1 (5 bases). The CDR3 contains 15 residues. Germline V gene sequence: CDR1 SGHTS, CDR2 YDEGEE. Between the trimmed V and J ends, which lost 4 bases and 4 bases, there was a span of 15 bases.

The genes are TRBV5-1 and TRBJ2-2; D call uncertain. The CDR3 contains 15 residues. Germline values: CDR1 SGHRS, CDR2 YFSETQ. V lost 4 bases to trimming and J lost 2 bases, with 12 bases between them. CDR3: CASSLVLGNTGELFF. DNA for the CDR3: TGCGCCAGCAGCCTGGTGCTAGGCAACACCGGGGAGCTGTTTTTT.

The chain has TRBV2 and TRBJ1-2; no definite D call. Trimming shortened V by 4 bases and J by 1 base, and 4 bases separated the two germline ends. The CDR3 has 12 residues. In germline, CDR1 is SNHLY, CDR2 FYNNEI. Written as DNA, the CDR3 is TGTGCCAGCAGTGCCTATAACTATGGCTACACCTTC. This translates into CASSAYNYGYTF.

V and J are TRBV6-1 and TRBJ2-7; D remains ambiguous. This CDR3 spans 14 amino acids. Germline V gene lookup returns CDR1 MNHNS and CDR2 SASEGT. The V end was cut by 2 bases, the J end by 4 bases, with 12 bases between. The CDR3 loop reads CASSERGSLYEQYF. The CDR3 DNA reads TGTGCCAGCAGTGAACGCGGCAGCTTATACGAGCAGTACTTC.

The gene calls are TRBV27 and TRBJ1-2; D gene uncertain. The CDR3 extends over 14 amino acids. V was pared by 3 bases and J by 4 bases, with 12 bases between. CDR1 is MNHEY and CDR2 is SMNVEV in the germline V gene (reference sequence). As DNA, the CDR3 is TGTGCCAGCAGTTTGTTCGCGCGAGGCTATGGCTACACCTTC. It yields the protein CASSLFARGYGYTF.

The chain carries TRBV30 and TRBJ1-6; D unresolved. The CDR3 sequence is 13 residues long. Trimming shortened V by 2 bases and J by 6 bases, and 8 bases separated the two germline ends. Per germline, CDR1 GTSNPN and CDR2 SVGIG (reference sequence). This chain's CDR3 is CAWSSSINSPLHF. The CDR3 DNA sequence: TGTGCCTGGAGTTCTAGTATTAATTCACCCCTCCACTTT.